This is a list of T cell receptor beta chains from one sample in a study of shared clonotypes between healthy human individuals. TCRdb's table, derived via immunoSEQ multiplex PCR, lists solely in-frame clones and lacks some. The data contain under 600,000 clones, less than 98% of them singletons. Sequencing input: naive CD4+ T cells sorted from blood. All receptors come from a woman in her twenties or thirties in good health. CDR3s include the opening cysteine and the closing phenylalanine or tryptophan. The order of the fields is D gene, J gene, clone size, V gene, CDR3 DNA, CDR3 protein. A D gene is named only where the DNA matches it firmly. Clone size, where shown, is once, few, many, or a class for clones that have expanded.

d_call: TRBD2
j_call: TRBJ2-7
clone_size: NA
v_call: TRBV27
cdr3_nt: TGTGCCAGCAGCAAACTAGCGGGAGGCCCCTACGAGCAGTACTTC
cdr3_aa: CASSKLAGGPYEQYF

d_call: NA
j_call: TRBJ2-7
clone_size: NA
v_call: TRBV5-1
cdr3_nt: TGCGCCAGCAGCTTGAGCGACTACGAGCAGTACTTC
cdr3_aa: CASSLSDYEQYF

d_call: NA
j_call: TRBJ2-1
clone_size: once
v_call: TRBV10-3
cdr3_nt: TGTGCCATCAGTGATATCTCCTACAATGAGCAGTTCTTC
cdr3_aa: CAISDISYNEQFF

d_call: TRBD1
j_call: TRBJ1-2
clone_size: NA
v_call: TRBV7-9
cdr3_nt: TGTGCCAGCAGCGAACCGGGACAGGGGACTAACTATGGCTACACCTTC
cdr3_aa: CASSEPGQGTNYGYTF

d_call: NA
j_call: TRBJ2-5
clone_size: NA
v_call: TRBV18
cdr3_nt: TGTGCCAGCTCACCATGGGCGGGACAAGAGACCCAGTACTTC
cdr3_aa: CASSPWAGQETQYF

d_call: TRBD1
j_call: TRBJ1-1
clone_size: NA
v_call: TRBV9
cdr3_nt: TGTGCCAGCAGCGCGGAACAGGGGCGGCCTTTCTTT
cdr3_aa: CASSAEQGRPFF

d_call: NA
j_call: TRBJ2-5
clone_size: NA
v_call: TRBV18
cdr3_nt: TGTGCCAGCTCACTACGGATACAAGAGACCCAGTACTTC
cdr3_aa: CASSLRIQETQYF

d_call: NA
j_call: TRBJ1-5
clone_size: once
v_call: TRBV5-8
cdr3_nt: TGTGCCAGCAGCCTACCCGGTGAGTGGGGCAATCAGCCCCAGCATTTT
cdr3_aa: CASSLPGEWGNQPQHF

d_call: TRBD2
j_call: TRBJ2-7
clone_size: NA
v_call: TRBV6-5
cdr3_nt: TGTGCCAGCAGTTCCGGACTAGCGGGGAGCTCCTACGAGCAGTACTTC
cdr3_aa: CASSSGLAGSSYEQYF

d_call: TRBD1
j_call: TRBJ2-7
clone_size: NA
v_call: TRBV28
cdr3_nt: TGTGCCAGCAGTTATACAGGGGGTAGCTCCTACGAGCAGTACTTC
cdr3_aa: CASSYTGGSSYEQYF

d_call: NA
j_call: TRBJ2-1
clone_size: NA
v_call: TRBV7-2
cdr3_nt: TGTGCCAGCAGCTTAGCGAGGCAGGTCAGGGAGCAGTTCTTC
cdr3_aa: CASSLARQVREQFF

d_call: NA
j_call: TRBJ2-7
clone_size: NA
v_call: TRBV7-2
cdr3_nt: TGTGCCAGCAGCTTAGTAGGGAGCCGCTCCTACGAGCAGTACTTC
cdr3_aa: CASSLVGSRSYEQYF

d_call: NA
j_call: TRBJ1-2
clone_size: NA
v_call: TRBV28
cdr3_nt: TGTGCCAGCAGTTCTCCCAACTATGGCTACACCTTC
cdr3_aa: CASSSPNYGYTF

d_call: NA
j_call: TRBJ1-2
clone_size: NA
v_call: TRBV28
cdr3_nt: TGTGCCAGCAGTACCACAGGGTCGAGTGGCTACACCTTC
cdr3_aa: CASSTTGSSGYTF

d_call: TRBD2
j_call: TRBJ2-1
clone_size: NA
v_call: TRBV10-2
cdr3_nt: TGCGCCAGCAGTATGTGGGAGGGGAACAATGAGCAGTTCTTC
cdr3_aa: CASSMWEGNNEQFF

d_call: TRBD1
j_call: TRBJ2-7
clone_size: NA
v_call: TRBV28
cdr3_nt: TGTGCCAGCAGTGGGCCGGGACAGGGTTACTACGAGCAGTACTTC
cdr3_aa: CASSGPGQGYYEQYF

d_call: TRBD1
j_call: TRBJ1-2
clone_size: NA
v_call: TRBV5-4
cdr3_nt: TGTGCCAGCAGCTCAATTAGGACAGGGGGCTTGGGCTACACCTTC
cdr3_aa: CASSSIRTGGLGYTF

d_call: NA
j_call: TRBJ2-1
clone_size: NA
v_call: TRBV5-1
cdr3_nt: TGCGCCAGCAGTTTCCGGGGTGGGTATAAGGGGGGCGATGAGCAGTTCTTC
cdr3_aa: CASSFRGGYKGGDEQFF

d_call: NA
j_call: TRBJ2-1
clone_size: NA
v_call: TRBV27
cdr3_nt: TGTGCCAGCAGTTTATTTCAAGGGGCCCGAGAGGATGAGCAGTTCTTC
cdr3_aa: CASSLFQGAREDEQFF

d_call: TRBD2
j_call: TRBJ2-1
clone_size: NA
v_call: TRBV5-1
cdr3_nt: TGCGCCAGCAGGGCTAGCGGGATTAACAATGAGCAGTTCTTC
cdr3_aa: CASRASGINNEQFF

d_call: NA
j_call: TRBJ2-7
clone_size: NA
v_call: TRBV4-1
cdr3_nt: TGCGCCAGCAGCCAAGATCCCCATCGGGGCTACGAGCAGTACTTC
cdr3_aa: CASSQDPHRGYEQYF

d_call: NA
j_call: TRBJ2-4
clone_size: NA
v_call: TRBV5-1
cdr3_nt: TGCGCCAGCAGCTTCTCCGGGGAAAACATTCAGTACTTC
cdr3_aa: CASSFSGENIQYF

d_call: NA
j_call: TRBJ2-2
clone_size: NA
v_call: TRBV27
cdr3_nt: TGTGCCAGCAGTTTAATAGGGATGGGGGAGCTGTTTTTT
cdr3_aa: CASSLIGMGELFF

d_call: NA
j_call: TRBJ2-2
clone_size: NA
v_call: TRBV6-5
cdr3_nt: TGTGCCAGCAGTCCACATGCCGGGGAGCTGTTTTTT
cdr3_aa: CASSPHAGELFF

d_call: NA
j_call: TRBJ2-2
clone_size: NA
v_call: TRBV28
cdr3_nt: TGTGCCAGCAGTCTCCCGGGGGACCATGCCCAGAACACCGGGGAGCTGTTTTTT
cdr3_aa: CASSLPGDHAQNTGELFF

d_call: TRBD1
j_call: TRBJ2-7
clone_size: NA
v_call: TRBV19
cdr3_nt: TGTGCCAGTAGTACCCCGGGACAGGGCTACGAGCAGTACTTC
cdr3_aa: CASSTPGQGYEQYF

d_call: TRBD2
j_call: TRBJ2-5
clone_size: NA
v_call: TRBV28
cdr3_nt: TGTGCCAGCAGTTTCCGACTAGCGGGAGATCGGGAGACCCAGTACTTC
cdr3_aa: CASSFRLAGDRETQYF

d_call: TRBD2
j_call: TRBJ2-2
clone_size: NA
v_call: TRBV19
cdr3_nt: TGTGCCAGTAGTTCCCCCCCCGGGACAAGGGACGGGCTAGCGGGGAACACCGGGGAGCTGTTTTTT
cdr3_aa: CASSSPPGTRDGLAGNTGELFF

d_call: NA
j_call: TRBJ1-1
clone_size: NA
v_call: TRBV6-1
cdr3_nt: TGTGCCAGCAGAACGAACACTGAAGCTTTCTTT
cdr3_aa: CASRTNTEAFF

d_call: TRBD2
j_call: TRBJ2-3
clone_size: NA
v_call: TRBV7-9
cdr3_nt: TGTGCCAGCAGCCCCGGACTAGCGGGAGTCCGCACAGATACGCAGTATTTT
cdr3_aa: CASSPGLAGVRTDTQYF

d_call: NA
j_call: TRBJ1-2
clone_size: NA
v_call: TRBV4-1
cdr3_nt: TGCGCCAGCAGCCAAGACCGCGGGCCCGGGGGCTACACCTTC
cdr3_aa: CASSQDRGPGGYTF